This T cell receptor beta chain was sequenced in a study of sequential checkpoint blockade in melanoma. Treatment indicated: randomized to nivolumab then ipilimumab (arm A) or the reverse (arm B). This CDR3 has 17 residues. Sequenced by immunoSEQ multiplex PCR; TCRdb stores in-frame clones only, minus some. The sample lists 9,500 to 15,000 clones; 82% were seen once. The clonotype originates from a human donor with melanoma. This chain links TRBV12-2 with TRBJ2-7; the D call TRBD2 from the table was never checked on the DNA. TRBV12-2 is a documented pseudogene. The sample here was CD8+ T cells sorted from blood (inferred from file names), taken from a patient given nivolumab and ipilimumab in sequence. CDR3: CASRSQLSGGGFYEQYF. CDR3 sequence (DNA): TGTGCAAGTCGCTCGCAGTTGAGCGGCGGGGGATTCTACGAGCAGTACTTC.